A single sample gave rise to the 2 T cell receptor beta chains below, sequenced in a study of PD-1 blockade in classical Hodgkin lymphoma. As for time point: cycle 4 day 1 (C4D1), after more than five weeks of nivolumab. Every patient relapsed after autologous stem cell transplantation, and brentuximab vedotin exposure varied. Produced via immunoSEQ multiplex PCR; TCRdb's table is partial and in-frame only. The sample carries around 4,600 clones, over 55% recorded once. This material consisted of peripheral blood mononuclear cells (PBMCs), taken before the fourth cycle of nivolumab. These receptors came from a human donor with classical Hodgkin lymphoma.

This chain connects TRBV14 to TRBJ1-2, with D maybe TRBD1 (5 bases). Germline V CDR1 and CDR2: SGHDN, FVKESK. V was shortened by 4 bases and J by 7 bases, with 10 bases between the two germline ends. The CDR3 totals 12 residues. CDR3 DNA sequence: TGTGCCAGCAGCCCGGGGCCCAGTGGCTACACCTTC. This sequence encodes CASSPGPSGYTF.

This clone was observed a handful of times. This chain uses TRBV7-9 with TRBJ2-1; 7 bases are a match to TRBD2. Germline trimming cut 5 bases from V and 6 bases from J; bases unmatched to any gene: 7. The germline CDR1 and CDR2 sequences are SEHNR and FQNEAQ (reference sequence). The CDR3 is 14 residues long. The CDR3 loop is CASSLRTSLNEQFF. DNA for the CDR3: TGTGCCAGCAGCCTACGGACTAGTCTCAATGAGCAGTTCTTC.